A selection of T cell receptor beta chains follows, all from one sample in a study of T-cell reconstitution after alpha-beta-depleted transplantation in children. TCRdb re-called the PCR reads through MiXCR, storing one row per CDR3 protein. The sample consists of around 370,000 distinct CDR3 sequences, 15% to 20% of them appearing once. The starting material was PBMCs, mostly from graft donor cells, obtained 360 days after TCRalphabeta/CD19-depleted stem cell transplant. These receptors came from a male patient aged 2-15 years who had a stem cell transplant for acute lymphoblastic leukemia, so the T cells may come from the graft donor. Each CDR3 is given with its conserved first and last residue. The D gene is left open where the match is weak. The listing skips clone size in some rows; elsewhere it reads once, few, many or a size class.

NA	NA	TRBV12-3/TRBV12-4	TRBJ2-1	CASSFRGTAYDNEQFF	TGTGCCAGCAGCTTCCGTGGGACGGCCTACGACAATGAGCAGTTCTTC
NA	NA	TRBV7-8	TRBJ2-7	CASSPYRVPLYEQYF	TGTGCCAGCAGCCCCTACAGGGTCCCGCTCTACGAGCAGTACTTC
NA	few	TRBV4-1	TRBJ2-7	CASSPDRRRGYEQYF	TGCGCCAGCAGTCCAGACAGAAGGCGAGGATACGAGCAGTACTTC
NA	few	TRBV6-5	TRBJ1-2	CASSYKRRGNYGYTF	TGTGCCAGCAGTTACAAACGGCGGGGGAACTATGGCTACACCTTC
NA	NA	TRBV7-6	TRBJ2-5	CASSVYYSGETQYF	TGTGCCAGCAGCGTCTATTACTCGGGGGAGACCCAGTACTTC
TRBD1	few	TRBV4-2	TRBJ1-2	CASSQGTGPGYTF	TGTGCCAGCAGCCAAGGGACAGGACCTGGCTACACCTTC
NA	NA	TRBV6-1	TRBJ2-6	CASRTNSAGANVLTF	TGTGCCAGCAGAACTAACAGCGCTGGGGCCAACGTCCTGACTTTC
NA	many	TRBV7-8	TRBJ1-5	CASSLGQGYNQPQHF	TGTGCCAGCAGCTTAGGGCAGGGCTACAATCAGCCCCAGCATTTT
NA	NA	TRBV3-1	TRBJ2-1	CASSQDGQYHNEQFF	TGTGCCAGCAGCCAAGATGGTCAGTACCACAATGAGCAGTTCTTC
NA	many	TRBV4-1	TRBJ2-4	CASSQDDRVAKNIQYF	TGCGCCAGCAGCCAGGATGATAGGGTAGCCAAAAACATTCAGTACTTC
NA	few	TRBV3-1	TRBJ1-5	CASSQAYSNQPQHF	TGTGCCAGCAGCCAAGCGTATAGCAATCAGCCCCAGCATTTT
NA	many	TRBV7-6	TRBJ2-1	CASSPHVPTSGQFF	TGTGCCAGCAGTCCCCATGTCCCAACTAGTGGGCAGTTCTTC
NA	NA	TRBV6-5	TRBJ2-3	CASSYSTTDTQYF	TGTGCCAGCAGTTATTCGACTACAGATACGCAGTATTTT
TRBD1	few	TRBV5-6	TRBJ1-4	CASSARTGVNEKLFF	TGTGCCAGCAGCGCACGGACAGGGGTTAATGAAAAACTGTTTTTT
TRBD1	NA	TRBV20-1	TRBJ2-7	CSARSGQGMHEQYF	TGCAGTGCTAGATCGGGACAGGGGATGCACGAGCAGTACTTC
NA	NA	TRBV20-1	TRBJ2-3	CSARRVTDTQYF	TGCAGTGCTAGAAGGGTCACAGATACGCAGTATTTT
TRBD1	many	TRBV5-1	TRBJ2-1	CASSLSRTGTYNEQFF	TGCGCCAGCAGCTTGTCGCGGACAGGGACCTACAATGAGCAGTTCTTC
TRBD2	few	TRBV27	TRBJ2-1	CASSWASGNDEQFF	TGTGCCAGCAGTTGGGCTAGCGGGAATGATGAGCAGTTCTTC
TRBD2	NA	TRBV4-2	TRBJ2-1	CASSQDPSGAYDEQFF	TGTGCCAGCAGCCAAGATCCTAGCGGGGCCTACGATGAGCAGTTCTTC
NA	NA	TRBV29-1	TRBJ1-1	CSVEDSHTEAFF	TGCAGCGTCGAGGACAGCCACACTGAAGCTTTCTTT
TRBD2	NA	TRBV7-9	TRBJ2-3	CASPAGAADTQYF	TGTGCCAGCCCAGCGGGAGCTGCAGATACGCAGTATTTT
NA	few	TRBV20-1	TRBJ2-2	CSARPMVTGELFF	TGCAGTGCTAGACCCATGGTCACCGGGGAGCTGTTTTTT
NA	NA	TRBV20-1	TRBJ2-1	CSASEGRSFF	TGCAGTGCTAGTGAGGGACGATCGTTCTTC
NA	NA	TRBV5-1	TRBJ2-7	CASSLYPVMQGPYEQYF	TGCGCCAGCAGCTTATACCCCGTGATGCAGGGCCCCTACGAGCAGTACTTC
NA	NA	TRBV5-1	TRBJ2-7	CASSPNANSGGEQYF	TGCGCCAGCAGCCCAAACGCGAACAGCGGAGGCGAGCAGTACTTC
NA	NA	TRBV28	TRBJ1-4	CASSLFRGATNEKLFF	TGTGCCAGCAGTTTATTCCGAGGTGCAACTAATGAAAAACTGTTTTTT
TRBD1	many	TRBV20-1	TRBJ2-7	CSARDARGIGYEQYF	TGCAGTGCTAGAGATGCCAGGGGGATCGGTTACGAGCAGTACTTC
NA	many	TRBV9	TRBJ2-3	CASSVVGGPYDAPDTQYF	TGTGCCAGCAGCGTAGTCGGTGGACCTTATGACGCCCCAGATACGCAGTATTTT
NA	few	TRBV10-3	TRBJ2-7	CAIRDSSYEQYF	TGTGCCATCAGGGACAGTTCCTACGAGCAGTACTTC
NA	few	TRBV4-3	TRBJ2-7	CASSKEDGYEQYF	TGCGCCAGCAGCAAGGAGGATGGCTACGAGCAGTACTTC
NA	NA	TRBV7-9	TRBJ2-1	CASSLGDWFGPDEQFF	TGTGCCAGCAGCTTAGGGGACTGGTTCGGTCCCGATGAGCAGTTCTTC
TRBD1	NA	TRBV30	TRBJ2-2	CAWSWTGWNTGELFF	TGTGCCTGGAGTTGGACAGGGTGGAACACCGGGGAGCTGTTTTTT
TRBD1	NA	TRBV28	TRBJ2-7	CASSSHPGQGRWEQYF	TGTGCCAGCAGTTCACACCCGGGACAGGGTCGTTGGGAGCAGTACTTC
NA	once	TRBV6-5	TRBJ2-2	CASSYFEGTGELFF	TGTGCCAGCAGTTACTTCGAGGGGACCGGGGAGCTGTTTTTT
NA	few	TRBV15	TRBJ2-5	CATSRGGVKETQYF	TGTGCCACCAGCAGAGGAGGGGTTAAAGAGACCCAGTACTTC
NA	NA	TRBV3-1	TRBJ2-3	CASSQVYHTQYF	TGTGCCAGCAGCCAAGTATACCATACGCAGTATTTT
NA	few	TRBV5-1	TRBJ2-2	CASSPHQGSSNTGELFF	TGCGCCAGCAGCCCCCATCAGGGCTCTTCGAACACCGGGGAGCTGTTTTTT
NA	NA	TRBV6-2/TRBV6-3	TRBJ2-1	CASSSEGGYNEQFF	TGTGCCAGCAGTTCGGAGGGGGGCTACAATGAGCAGTTCTTC
NA	many	TRBV12-3/TRBV12-4	TRBJ2-3	CASSVGTIYTQYF	TGTGCCAGCAGTGTCGGGACCATTTATACGCAGTATTTT
NA	few	TRBV29-1	TRBJ2-7	CSVLAPYRYEQYF	TGCAGCGTCCTGGCCCCCTACCGCTACGAGCAGTACTTC
TRBD1	NA	TRBV20-1	TRBJ1-6	CSARARDRSYPNSPLHF	TGCAGTGCTAGAGCTAGGGACAGGAGCTATCCTAATTCACCCCTCCACTTT
TRBD2	NA	TRBV4-1	TRBJ2-5	CASSQNRFGLAGETQYF	TGCGCCAGCAGCCAGAACCGCTTTGGACTAGCGGGAGAGACCCAGTACTTC
TRBD1	few	TRBV28	TRBJ2-6	CASSLWETRGPGANVLTF	TGTGCCAGCAGTTTATGGGAAACCAGGGGGCCTGGGGCCAACGTCCTGACTTTC